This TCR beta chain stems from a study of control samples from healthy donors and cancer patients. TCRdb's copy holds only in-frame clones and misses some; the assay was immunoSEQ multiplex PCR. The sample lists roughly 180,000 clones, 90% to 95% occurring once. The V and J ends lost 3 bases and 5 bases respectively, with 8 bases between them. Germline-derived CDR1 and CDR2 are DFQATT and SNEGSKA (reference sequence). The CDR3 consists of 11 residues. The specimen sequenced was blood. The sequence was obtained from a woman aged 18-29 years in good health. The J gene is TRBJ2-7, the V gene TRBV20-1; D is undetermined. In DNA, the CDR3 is TGCAGTGCTAGTTCAGGACACGAGCAGTACTTC. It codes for CSASSGHEQYF.